The clone carrying this TCR beta chain was picked up one time. The CDR3 runs to 14 residues. V was trimmed by 7 bases and J by 1 base, leaving 14 bases between them. The V gene's germline CDR1 is MNHEY and CDR2 SVGAGI. Clones were sequenced by immunoSEQ multiplex PCR, and TCRdb holds only the in-frame ones, with some missing. The profile shows some 67,000 clones, around 92% of them singletons. The sample is drawn from a study of control samples from healthy donors and cancer patients. The sequencing sample was made of PBMCs. V usage is TRBV6-5 and J usage is TRBJ2-7, with D tentatively TRBD2 (5 bases). The receptor comes from a man in his 60s with lung cancer. CDR3 sequence: CASTPLRGSYEQYV. CDR3 DNA: TGTGCCAGCACCCCTTTACGGGGTTCCTACGAGCAGTACGTC.